The 8 T cell receptor beta chains given below trace back to one sample, sequenced in a study of blood T cell repertoires in COVID-19. The data were produced by immunoSEQ multiplex PCR, yet TCRdb's version contains in-frame clones alone and is incomplete. Of approximately 670,000 clones detected, 85% to 90% appear once; the ten largest clones hold roughly 0.25%. Sequenced input: peripheral blood. These receptors were obtained from a woman aged 18-29 years with acute or convalescent COVID-19.

The rearrangement links TRBV5-6 to TRBJ1-4; TRBD1 agrees at 7 bases. The ends lost 4 bases at V and 9 bases at J; junction bases unmatched: 15. Germline assignment: CDR1 SGHDT and CDR2 YYEEEE. The CDR3 consists of 16 residues. In nucleotides, the CDR3 is TGTGCCAGCAGCCGAGGACAGGAGACGTTGTTGCAAAAACTGTTTTTT. This codes for CASSRGQETLLQKLFF.

The V call is TRBV7-2, the J call TRBJ1-3; 7 positions match TRBD1. Trimming at V came to 5 bases and at J to 3 bases, leaving 7 bases not matched to a gene. The CDR3 is 15 residues long. Germline lookup yields CDR1 SGHTA and CDR2 FQGNSA. CDR3 nucleotide sequence: TGTGCCAGCAGCCGTAGACAGGGAAGTGGAAACACCATATATTTT. Encoded protein: CASSRRQGSGNTIYF. Based on the CDR3 plus reference TRBV7-2 and TRBJ1-3, the full variable domain is GAGVSQSPSNKVTEKGKDVELRCDPISGHTALYWYRQSLGQGLEFLIYFQGNSAPDKSGLPSDRFSAERTGGSVSTLTIQRTQQEDSAVYLCASSRRQGSGNTIYFGEGSWLTVV.

The rearrangement uses TRBV29-1 and TRBJ1-5, with D possibly matching TRBD1 (6 bases). Trimming shortened V by 8 bases and J by 3 bases, and 14 bases separated the two germline ends. This CDR3 spans 13 amino acids. The germline V gene has CDR1 SQVTM and CDR2 ANQGSEA. CDR3 in amino acids: CSHSTGFNQPQHF. The CDR3 DNA is TGCAGCCACAGTACAGGGTTCAATCAGCCCCAGCATTTT.

This chain joins TRBV12-3 or TRBV12-4 and TRBJ1-1; D is uncertain. The CDR3 has 12 amino acids. Between the trimmed V and J ends, which lost 6 bases and 6 bases, there was a span of 11 bases. Here the CDR3 DNA reads TGTGCCAGCAGCCCCTTGAGGGCTGAAGCTTTCTTT. Translated: CASSPLRAEAFF.

The chain links TRBV11-2 to TRBJ1-2; tentatively, D is TRBD1 (6 bases). Germline CDR1 is SGHAT and CDR2 is FQNNGV. CDR3 size: 17 residues. Trimming took 4 bases from V and 9 from J, leaving 27 bases between them. The CDR3 reads CASSSTRGRISLFSYTF. The CDR3 nucleotides read TGTGCCAGCAGCTCCACCAGGGGCCGCATCTCCCTATTCAGCTACACCTTC.

V gene TRBV7-3 combines with J gene TRBJ2-3, with a weak D call TRBD1 (6 bases). V lost 3 bases and J 3 bases, leaving 10 bases between the germline ends. CDR1 SGHTA and CDR2 FQGTGA come from the germline V gene. The CDR3 extends over 14 amino acids. DNA for the CDR3: TGTGCCAGCAGCTTTGGACAGTTTACAGATACGCAGTATTTT. Its translation: CASSFGQFTDTQYF.

This CDR3 is CASSYSGTPRNTIYF. The CDR3 DNA is TGTGCCAGCAGTTACTCGGGGACACCTAGAAACACCATATATTTT. The chain joins TRBV6-6 to TRBJ1-3; D perhaps matches TRBD1 (6 bases). Trimming stripped 0 bases from V and 5 bases from J, with 11 bases between. The CDR3 contains 15 residues. Germline V gives CDR1 MNHNY, CDR2 SVGAGI (reference sequence).

Remarks on this clone: In the same sample, other DNA sequences code for this CDR3. The chain links TRBV7-9 to TRBJ1-2, with 8 bases aligning to TRBD1. The CDR3 is 13 amino acids. V dropped 5 bases and J dropped 6; count of bases not matched to a gene: 5. Germline lookup yields CDR1 SEHNR and CDR2 FQNEAQ (reference sequence). CDR3 sequence: CASSLTGGNGYTF. Here the CDR3 DNA reads TGTGCCAGCAGCCTTACAGGGGGTAATGGCTACACCTTC.